What follows describes a single TCR beta chain. Use of 60 Vbeta and 13 Jbeta primers characterized the PCR. Here immunoSEQ multiplex PCR was the method, and the copy in TCRdb shows in-frame clones only, minus some. Of 100,000 to 150,000 clones in the sample, 70% to 80% are singletons; the top ten hold around 3.6%. This record belongs to a study of cytomegalovirus exposure and HLA in healthy donors. This TCR derives from a man between 25 and 39 years old in good health and CMV-seronegative. Sequenced: PBMCs.

CDR3 protein: CASSQEGLSDTQYF. The CDR3 DNA sequence: TGCGCCAGCAGCCAAGAGGGGCTGTCAGATACGCAGTATTTT. The chain is built from TRBV4-1 and TRBJ2-3; D perhaps matches TRBD1 (5 bases). V gave up 0 bases and J gave up 4 bases, with 8 bases separating them. The V gene's germline CDR1 is MGHRA and CDR2 YSYEKL. The CDR3 spans 14 residues.